Presented here are 28 T cell receptor beta chains from one specimen sequenced in a study of T cell clonality in common variable immunodeficiency. Here immunoSEQ multiplex PCR was the method, and the copy in TCRdb shows in-frame clones only, minus some. The table lists some 50,000 clones, with no singletons. The sample comprised peripheral blood mononuclear cells. These TCRs come from a person aged 18 to 75 in good health.

In this sample, this clone turned up many times. The CDR3 end is not reached by the read, which stops 3 residues before it; the germline J gene fills it in. The chain combines TRBV5-1 with TRBJ2-5; 13 nucleotides line up with TRBD2. This CDR3 is 16 amino acids long. J gave up 2 bases and V 3 bases, and 4 bases lay outside the gene matches. Germline assignment: CDR1 SGHRS and CDR2 YFSETQ. CDR3 protein: CASSSGLAGKQETQYF. The part of the CDR3 DNA that was read is TGCGCCAGCAGCTCGGGACTAGCGGGGAAACAAGAGACC.

This clone has ten or more counts. Coverage ceases 3 residues before the CDR3 finishes, and the germline J gene fills in the end. The chain couples TRBV7-3 to TRBJ2-6; no firm D call. The CDR3 is made up of 15 amino acids. CDR1 is SGHTA and CDR2 is FQGTGA in the germline V gene. V was clipped by 5 bases and J by 2 bases, with 10 bases between them. CDR3 DNA, as far as it was read: TGTGCCAGCAGCCCTAGAAGTGCTGGGGCCAACGTC. It codes for CASSPRSAGANV. Given in full, the CDR3 is CASSPRSAGANVLTF.

This clone was detected ten times or more. The CDR3 end falls 3 residues outside the read, so it is completed with the germline J gene. This chain links TRBV29-1 with TRBJ2-7; possibly TRBD1 for D (5 bases). Germline V gives CDR1 SQVTM, CDR2 ANQGSEA. V was clipped by 4 bases and J by 1 base, with 11 bases between them. The CDR3 runs 13 residues. The covered CDR3 bases are TGCAGCGTTGTCAAGGGGCCTTCCTACGAG. Translated, it gives CSVVKGPSYE. The whole CDR3 reads CSVVKGPSYEQYF.

The sample holds many counts of this clone. The read falls 3 residues short of the CDR3 end, and the missing part is taken from the germline J gene. The rearrangement links TRBV7-9 to TRBJ2-7, with 7 bases aligning to TRBD1. CDR1 and CDR2 (germline): SEHNR, FQNEAQ (reference sequence). Losses at the gene ends were 5 bases for V and 3 bases for J; bases not matched to a gene: 7. CDR3 length: 14 residues. The CDR3 spells CASSIMTGHYEQYF. The CDR3 bases that were read are TGTGCCAGCAGCATTATGACAGGGCACTACGAG. The whole variable domain, filled in from reference TRBV7-9 and TRBJ2-7, reads DTGVSQNPRHKITKRGQNVTFRCDPISEHNRLYWYRQTLGQGPEFLTYFQNEAQLEKSRLLSDRFSAERPKGSFSTLEIQRTEQGDSAMYLCASSIMTGHYEQYFGPGTRLTVT.

The sample holds many counts of this clone. The DNA ends 3 residues before the CDR3 does, and the rest of the CDR3 is filled in from the germline J gene. This rearrangement joins TRBV6-2 or TRBV6-3 to TRBJ2-6; weak D call: TRBD1 (5 bases). With 4 bases removed from V and 1 base from J, the gap between germline ends came to 5 bases. Germline-derived CDR1 and CDR2 are MNHEY and SVGEGT. There are 14 residues in the CDR3. Incomplete CDR3 DNA: TGTGCCAGCAGTTGGACATCTGGGGCCAACGTC. Its protein product is CASSWTSGANV. From start to end, the CDR3 is CASSWTSGANVLTF.

This clone was recorded at least ten times. The CDR3 is cut off 3 residues early in the read; its end comes from the germline J gene. V and J are TRBV5-6 and TRBJ1-1, with 8 bases fitting TRBD1. Unmatched junction bases numbered 4, after V lost 2 bases and J lost 1 base. The CDR3 runs 15 residues. Germline CDR1 and CDR2: SGHDT and YYEEEE. The part of the CDR3 DNA that was read is TGTGCCAGCAGCTTCGACAGGGGCCAGAACACTGAA. The encoded protein is CASSFDRGQNTE. The whole CDR3 sequence is CASSFDRGQNTEAFF.

This clone came up many times. Sequencing ends 3 residues short of the CDR3 end; the germline J gene provides the rest. The chain employs TRBV6-2 or TRBV6-3 and TRBJ2-7; D not resolved. The CDR3 runs 15 residues. CDR1 MNHEY and CDR2 SVGEGT come from the germline V gene. The V and J ends lost 6 bases and 0 bases respectively, with 15 bases between them. Incomplete CDR3 DNA: TGTGCCAGCAGGTCTACAGATCCGAGCTCCTACGAG. As protein: CASRSTDPSSYE. The CDR3 in full is CASRSTDPSSYEQYF.

This clone was picked up many times. The CDR3 extends 3 residues past the end of the read, so its final part is completed from the germline J gene. The V call is TRBV14, the J call TRBJ1-4; no clear D. Between the trimmed V and J ends, which lost 3 bases and 7 bases, there was a span of 15 bases. Germline V lookup: CDR1 SGHDN, CDR2 FVKESK. The CDR3 consists of 15 residues. Partial CDR3 DNA: TGTGCCAGCAGCCAGGGTACAGCATTAGGTGAAAAA. It yields the protein CASSQGTALGEK. The entire CDR3 sequence reads CASSQGTALGEKLFF.

This clone was counted many times. CDR3 residues: CASSYSTYGADQETQYF. The CDR3 bases that were read are TGTGCCAGCAGTTACTCGACTTATGGGGCGGACCAAGAGACC. J is TRBJ2-5 and V is TRBV6-2 or TRBV6-3; tentative D call: TRBD1 (5 bases). The CDR3 goes on 3 residues after the read ends, and that part is filled in from the germline J gene. The V gene's germline CDR1 is MNHEY and CDR2 SVGEGT. The CDR3 extends over 17 amino acids. Trimming removed 0 bases at V and 0 bases at J, with 14 bases between.

This clone was counted a few times. Read coverage stops 3 residues before the CDR3 terminus; the germline J gene supplies the remainder. The rearrangement links TRBV7-6 to TRBJ1-1; D is unclear. V dropped 4 bases and J dropped 3 bases, with 15 bases sitting between them. The CDR3 has 15 amino acids. Germline-derived CDR1 and CDR2 are SGHVS and FNYEAQ. The chain's CDR3 is CASSSGFLGYTEAFF. The CDR3 bases that were read are TGTGCCAGCAGCTCGGGGTTTTTGGGTTACACTGAA.

This clone was counted ten times or more. The read finishes 3 residues shy of the CDR3 end, and the germline J gene is used to complete it. V and J are TRBV18 and TRBJ2-1; 8 bases fit TRBD2. V shed 7 bases, J shed 9 bases, and the junction held 14 bases outside the gene matches. Germline-derived CDR1 and CDR2 are KGHSH and LQKENI. This CDR3 region has 15 residues. The DNA read from the CDR3 is TGTGCCAGCTACGCCGGGGGGGCCGCGGTAGGTGAG. This encodes CASYAGGAAVGE. In full, the CDR3 is CASYAGGAAVGEQFF.

This clone appeared many times. The read is 3 residues too short to cover the CDR3 end, so that end is filled in from the germline J gene. The rearrangement uses TRBV20-1 and TRBJ1-2; D is unclear. CDR3 length equals 14 residues. The V and J ends lost 0 bases and 4 bases respectively, with 12 bases between them. Germline V gene data show CDR1 as DFQATT and CDR2 as SNEGSKA (reference sequence). CDR3 bases read: TGCAGTGCTAGAGATGTAGGAACAGCCTATGGC. This translates into CSARDVGTAYG. The whole CDR3 reads CSARDVGTAYGYTF.

In regard to this clone: The read stops 3 residues short of the end of the CDR3; the missing end is completed from the germline J gene. The rearrangement joins TRBV11-2 to TRBJ2-7; TRBD1 is a possible D gene (6 bases). The CDR3 is 15 residues long. The V gene lost 0 bases and the J gene lost 2 bases, with 11 bases spanning the gap. Germline CDR1 reads SGHAT; CDR2 reads FQNNGV. The covered CDR3 bases are TGTGCCAGCAGCTTAGAATGGGCAGGGGCCTACGAG. This gives the protein CASSLEWAGAYE. The whole CDR3 protein reads CASSLEWAGAYEQYF. The variable domain in full, with the rest retrieved from reference TRBV11-2 and TRBJ2-7, is EAGVAQSPRYKIIEKRQSVAFWCNPISGHATLYWYQQILGQGPKLLIQFQNNGVVDDSQLPKDRFSAERLKGVDSTLKIQPAKLEDSAVYLCASSLEWAGAYEQYFGPGTRLTVT.

Comment on this clone: The read ends 3 residues before the CDR3 terminus; that terminus is restored from the germline J gene. V and J are TRBV6-2 or TRBV6-3 and TRBJ1-2; D is unclear. Germline V CDR1 and CDR2: MNHEY, SVGEGT. The CDR3 loop spans 15 amino acids. The part of the CDR3 DNA that was read is TGTGCCAGCAGTTTATCTAGCGGGAGCTACAATGAA. It translates to CASSLSSGSYNE. The full CDR3 sequence reads CASSLSSGSYNEYTF.

This clone was recorded many times. The sequence runs out 3 residues before the end of the CDR3; the remainder is reconstructed from the germline J gene. The chain links TRBV5-1 to TRBJ1-5; tentative D call: TRBD1 (6 bases). With 5 bases removed from V and 6 bases from J, the gap between germline ends came to 12 bases. The germline V gene has CDR1 SGHRS and CDR2 YFSETQ. CDR3 size: 13 residues. The CDR3 bases that were read are TGCGCCAGCAGGTCAGGGGACGGTCAGCCC. Residues: CASRSGDGQP. The complete CDR3 reads CASRSGDGQPQHF.

This clone was seen ten or more times. From the germline J gene comes the end of the CDR3, since the read stops 3 residues before it. The same CDR3 also results from other DNA sequences found in this sample. J is TRBJ1-3 and V is TRBV6-2 or TRBV6-3; D is unresolved. The V end lost 6 bases, the J end lost 4 bases, and 7 bases lay between the germline ends. Germline V gene data show CDR1 as MNHEY and CDR2 as SVGEGT. There are 12 residues in the CDR3. Incomplete CDR3 DNA: TGTGCCAGCAGAGCTTCAGGAAACACC. Amino acids: CASRASGNT. In full, the CDR3 is CASRASGNTIYF.

At least ten counts were recorded for this clone. The read ends 3 residues before the CDR3 terminus; that terminus is restored from the germline J gene. The V call is TRBV12-3 or TRBV12-4, the J call TRBJ2-1, with 14 bases aligning to TRBD2. Trimming at V came to 3 bases and at J to 5 bases, leaving 12 bases not matched to a gene. The CDR3 covers 19 residues. The CDR3: CASSLPGTSGRFRDNEQFF. Incomplete CDR3 DNA: TGTGCCAGCAGTTTGCCCGGGACTAGCGGGAGATTTAGAGACAATGAG.

This clone was counted at least ten times. Read coverage stops 3 residues before the CDR3 terminus; the germline J gene supplies the remainder. The rearrangement links TRBV20-1 to TRBJ2-5; possible D gene TRBD2, 5 bases. V shed 4 bases and J shed 1 base, with 19 bases lying between them. From germline, CDR1 is DFQATT and CDR2 SNEGSKA (reference sequence). The CDR3 has 16 amino acids. The CDR3 bases that were read are TGCAGTGCTATAACTCATGGACTTCCTTTCCAAGAGACC. Its protein is CSAITHGLPFQET. In full, the CDR3 reads CSAITHGLPFQETQYF.

This clone was observed at least ten times. With the read ending 3 residues before the CDR3 end, the germline J gene is used to fill in that end. V is TRBV19 and J is TRBJ2-4; 7 positions match TRBD1. Germline V CDR1 and CDR2: LNHDA, SQIVND (reference sequence). The junction had 14 bases not matched to a gene; V was cut back by 6 bases and J by 3 bases. The CDR3 runs to 17 residues. This CDR3 reads CASSLGAGGLGKNIQYF. CDR3 DNA, as far as it was read: TGTGCCAGTAGCTTAGGGGCAGGGGGATTGGGCAAAAACATT.

Ten or more counts support this clone. The CDR3 is cut off 3 residues early in the read; its end comes from the germline J gene. The rearrangement joins TRBV2 to TRBJ1-2; weak D call: TRBD1 (5 bases). The CDR3 sequence is 14 residues long. Per the germline V gene, CDR1 is SNHLY and CDR2 is FYNNEI. Trimming stripped 3 bases from V and 4 bases from J, with 12 bases between. Incomplete CDR3 DNA: TGTGCCAGCAGTGATGAGTCGACAGCCTATGGC. Protein product: CASSDESTAYG. The whole CDR3 is CASSDESTAYGYTF.

Many counts were recorded for this clone. The observed sequence ends 3 residues before the CDR3 terminus, with the missing tail filled in from the germline J gene. The rearrangement uses TRBV19 and TRBJ1-2, with 7 bases lining up with TRBD1. Germline-derived CDR1 and CDR2 are LNHDA and SQIVND (reference sequence). J was trimmed by 0 bases and V by 4 bases; bases with no gene match: 14. This CDR3 is 18 amino acids long. Partial CDR3 DNA: TGTGCCAGTAGTAGCCCGTCAAACTACGACAGGGCTAACTATGGC. It specifies CASSSPSNYDRANYG. The whole CDR3 region reads CASSSPSNYDRANYGYTF. Variable domain in full (rest from reference TRBV19 and TRBJ1-2): DGGITQSPKYLFRKEGQNVTLSCEQNLNHDAMYWYRQDPGQGLRLIYYSQIVNDFQKGDIAEGYSVSREKKESFPLTVTSAQKNPTAFYLCASSSPSNYDRANYGYTFGSGTRLTVV.

This clone was found many times. CDR3 DNA, as far as it was read: TGCGCCAGCAGCTTTCCGACAGGAGACTACAATGAG. This gives the protein CASSFPTGDYNE. Given in full, the CDR3 is CASSFPTGDYNEQFF. The V call is TRBV5-1, the J call TRBJ2-1; a weak D match, TRBD1 (6 bases). Coverage ceases 3 residues before the CDR3 finishes, and the germline J gene fills in the end. The CDR3 sequence is 15 residues long. With 2 bases removed from V and 3 bases from J, the gap between germline ends came to 12 bases. Germline CDR1 is SGHRS and CDR2 is YFSETQ.

This clone was found many times. The read ends 3 residues shy of where the CDR3 ends; the end is completed using the germline J gene. V is TRBV20-1 and J is TRBJ2-3; 11 bases are shared with TRBD2. Germline V lookup: CDR1 DFQATT, CDR2 SNEGSKA (reference sequence). The CDR3 is 16 amino acids. The CDR3 loop reads CSVFSGGGVLLDTQYF. Incomplete CDR3 DNA: TGCAGCGTTTTTAGCGGGGGGGGCGTTCTCTTGGATACG.

To note about this clone: The read halts 3 residues ahead of the CDR3 end, with the missing end drawn from the germline J gene. This chain connects TRBV6-2 or TRBV6-3 to TRBJ1-2; 7 nucleotides align to TRBD1. Germline lookup yields CDR1 MNHEY and CDR2 SVGEGT. The CDR3 has 15 amino acids. The CDR3 spells CASSPRGRPYNDYTF. Incomplete CDR3 DNA: TGTGCCAGCAGTCCGAGGGGGCGCCCCTACAATGAC.

At least ten counts were recorded for this clone. The read halts 3 residues ahead of the CDR3 end, with the missing end drawn from the germline J gene. The rearrangement links TRBV20-1 to TRBJ2-1; D unclear. The V end was cut by 3 bases, the J end by 7 bases, with 16 bases between. The CDR3 extends over 14 amino acids. Per the germline V gene, CDR1 is DFQATT and CDR2 is SNEGSKA (reference sequence). The DNA read from the CDR3 is TGCAGTGCTAGTTCCGGTCTCCGTGCAAATGAG. It translates to CSASSGLRANE. The full CDR3 protein is CSASSGLRANEQFF.

This clone was seen ten or more times. The CDR3 end falls 3 residues outside the read, so it is completed with the germline J gene. V gene TRBV7-9 combines with J gene TRBJ1-2, with 7 bases aligning to TRBD1. The CDR3 has 12 residues. Germline loops: CDR1 SEHNR, CDR2 FQNEAQ (reference sequence). The V segment lost 6 bases and the J segment 6 bases; nucleotides outside the gene matches: 4. CDR3 sequence: CASSPTGHGYTF. CDR3 DNA, as far as it was read: TGTGCCAGCAGTCCGACAGGGCATGGC.

In its sample, this clone was seen many times. One end of the junction varies from germline; a read error may be responsible. The read ends 3 residues shy of where the CDR3 ends; the end is completed using the germline J gene. The rearrangement uses TRBV4-2 and TRBJ2-7; D gene ambiguous. The germline CDR1 and CDR2 sequences are LGHNA and YNFKEQ. CDR3 length: 13 residues. The CDR3 loop reads CASSQETAYEQYF. Incomplete CDR3 DNA: TGCGCCAGCAGCCAAGAAACAGCCTACGAG.

This clone has a count of ten or more. The read ends 3 residues early relative to the CDR3; the germline J gene fills the gap. The V and J genes are TRBV30 and TRBJ2-7; 11 bases are a match to TRBD2. The CDR3 loop spans 20 amino acids. V shed 2 bases, J shed 2 bases, and the junction held 20 bases outside the gene matches. Germline CDR1 GTSNPN, CDR2 SVGIG (reference sequence). CDR3 DNA, as far as it was read: TGTGCCTGGAGTTCATTCAACGGGGGACTAGCGGTAACCACAGCCTACGAG. Protein sequence: CAWSSFNGGLAVTTAYE. The full CDR3 protein is CAWSSFNGGLAVTTAYEQYF.